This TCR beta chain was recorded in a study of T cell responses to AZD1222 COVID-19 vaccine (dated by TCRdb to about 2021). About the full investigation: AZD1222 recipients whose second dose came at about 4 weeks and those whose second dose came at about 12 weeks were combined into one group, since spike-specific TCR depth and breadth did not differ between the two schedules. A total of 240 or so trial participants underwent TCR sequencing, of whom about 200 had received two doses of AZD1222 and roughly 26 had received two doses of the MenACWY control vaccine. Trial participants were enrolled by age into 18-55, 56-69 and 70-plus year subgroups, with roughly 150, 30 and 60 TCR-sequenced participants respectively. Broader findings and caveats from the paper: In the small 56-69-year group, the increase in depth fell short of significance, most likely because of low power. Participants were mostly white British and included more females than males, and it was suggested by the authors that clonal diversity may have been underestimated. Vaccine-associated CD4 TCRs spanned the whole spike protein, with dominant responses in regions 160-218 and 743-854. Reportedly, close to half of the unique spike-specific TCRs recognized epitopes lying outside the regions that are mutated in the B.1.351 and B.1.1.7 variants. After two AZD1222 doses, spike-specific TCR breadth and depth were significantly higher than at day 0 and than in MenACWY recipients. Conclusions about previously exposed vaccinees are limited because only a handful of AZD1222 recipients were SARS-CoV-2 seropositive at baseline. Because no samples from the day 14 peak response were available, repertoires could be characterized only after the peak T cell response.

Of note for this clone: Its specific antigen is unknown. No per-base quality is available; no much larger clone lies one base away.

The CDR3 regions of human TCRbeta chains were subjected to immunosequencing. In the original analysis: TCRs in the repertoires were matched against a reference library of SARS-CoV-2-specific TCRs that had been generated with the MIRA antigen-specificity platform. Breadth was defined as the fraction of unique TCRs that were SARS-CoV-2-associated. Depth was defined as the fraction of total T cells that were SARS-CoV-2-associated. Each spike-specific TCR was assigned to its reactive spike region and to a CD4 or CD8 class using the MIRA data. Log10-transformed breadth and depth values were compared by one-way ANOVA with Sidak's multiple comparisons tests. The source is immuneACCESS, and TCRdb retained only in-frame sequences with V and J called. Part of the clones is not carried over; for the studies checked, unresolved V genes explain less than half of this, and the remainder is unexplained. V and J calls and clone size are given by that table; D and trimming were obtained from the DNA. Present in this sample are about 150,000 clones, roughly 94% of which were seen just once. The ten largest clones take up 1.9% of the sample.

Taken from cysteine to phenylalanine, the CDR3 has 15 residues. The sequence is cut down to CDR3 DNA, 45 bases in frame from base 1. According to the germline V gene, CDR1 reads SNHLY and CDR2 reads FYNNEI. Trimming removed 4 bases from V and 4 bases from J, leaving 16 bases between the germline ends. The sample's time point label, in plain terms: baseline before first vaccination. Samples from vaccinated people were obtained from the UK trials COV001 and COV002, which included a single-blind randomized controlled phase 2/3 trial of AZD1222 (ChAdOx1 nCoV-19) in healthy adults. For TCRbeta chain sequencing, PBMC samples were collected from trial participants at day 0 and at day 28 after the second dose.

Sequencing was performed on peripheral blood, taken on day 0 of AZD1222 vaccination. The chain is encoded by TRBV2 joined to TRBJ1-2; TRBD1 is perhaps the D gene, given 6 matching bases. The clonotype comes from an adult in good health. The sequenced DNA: TGTGCCAGCAGTGTATCGCGCGGGGGCGGCTATGGCTACACCTTC. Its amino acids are CASSVSRGGGYGYTF.